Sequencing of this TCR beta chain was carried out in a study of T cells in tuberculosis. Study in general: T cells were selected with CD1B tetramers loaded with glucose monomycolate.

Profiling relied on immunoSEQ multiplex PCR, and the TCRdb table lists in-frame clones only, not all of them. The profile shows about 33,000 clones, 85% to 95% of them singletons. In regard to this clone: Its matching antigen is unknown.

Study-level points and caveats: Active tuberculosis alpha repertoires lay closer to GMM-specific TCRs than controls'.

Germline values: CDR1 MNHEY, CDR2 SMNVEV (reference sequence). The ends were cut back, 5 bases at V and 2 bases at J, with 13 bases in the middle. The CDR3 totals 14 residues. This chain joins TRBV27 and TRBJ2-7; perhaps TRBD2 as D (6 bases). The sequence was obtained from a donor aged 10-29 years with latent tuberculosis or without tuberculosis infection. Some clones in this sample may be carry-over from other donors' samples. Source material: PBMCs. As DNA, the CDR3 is TGTGCCAGCAGTCTTGGGACGGGGGCCTACGAGCAGTACTTC. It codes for CASSLGTGAYEQYF.